The entry below gives a single T cell receptor beta chain sequence along with its context. The CDR3 is made up of 14 amino acids. Trimming removed 6 bases at V and 5 bases at J, with 17 bases between. CDR1 is MNHEY and CDR2 is SVGAGI in the germline V gene. The data are from a study of blood T cell repertoires in COVID-19. Overall study context: From the United States, Italy and Spain came samples of acute and convalescent COVID-19. PBMCs, B-cell-depleted T cells, or T cells were the source of the cDNA or gDNA that made up the material.

Methods used by the authors: Reference gene primer amplification gave estimated nucleated cell counts. TCRdb keeps only in-frame clones here, not all; method: immunoSEQ multiplex PCR. V, J and clone size were drawn from that table, and D and trimming were deduced from the DNA. The data show under 200,000 clones, just over 85% seen once. The source of this sequence is a man aged 50-59 years with active or convalescent COVID-19. The specimen sequenced was peripheral blood. This chain uses TRBV6-5 with TRBJ2-7; weak D call: TRBD2 (7 bases). This CDR3 is CASRPEGGINEQYF. The DNA of the CDR3 is TGTGCCAGCAGACCGGAGGGGGGGATCAACGAGCAGTACTTC.